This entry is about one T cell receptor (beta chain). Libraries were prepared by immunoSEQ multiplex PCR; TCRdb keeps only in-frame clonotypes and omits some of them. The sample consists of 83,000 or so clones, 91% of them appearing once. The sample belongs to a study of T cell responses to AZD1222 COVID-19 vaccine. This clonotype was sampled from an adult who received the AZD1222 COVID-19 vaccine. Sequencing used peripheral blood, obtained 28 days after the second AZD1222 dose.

This CDR3 is CASSDSGRVINEQFF. The CDR3 DNA reads TGTGCCAGCAGTGACTCGGGGCGGGTCATCAATGAGCAGTTCTTC. This chain links TRBV6-4 with TRBJ2-1; D may match TRBD1 or TRBD2 (5 bases each). This CDR3 region has 15 residues. V lost 0 bases and J lost 6, with 12 bases in between. Germline lookup yields CDR1 MRHNA and CDR2 SNTAGT.